This T cell receptor beta chain was identified in a study of T cell responses to AZD1222 COVID-19 vaccine (dated by TCRdb to the early 2020s). Study-level background: Because spike-specific TCR depth and breadth did not differ between the two schedules, AZD1222 recipients who got a second dose at roughly 4 weeks were pooled with those who got a second dose at roughly 12 weeks. A total of approximately 230 trial participants underwent TCR sequencing, of whom 207 received two doses of AZD1222 and about 25 received two doses of the MenACWY control vaccine. Trial participants were enrolled by age into 18-55, 56-69 and 70-plus year subgroups, with approximately 150, 30 and 60 TCR-sequenced participants respectively. Study-wide findings and limitations: No day 14 peak-response samples were available, so repertoires were characterized only after the peak T cell response. Participants were mostly white British and included more females than males, and it was suggested by the authors that clonal diversity may have been underestimated. The 56-69-year group was small, and its depth increase did not reach significance, likely because of low power. Epitopes outside the regions mutated in the B.1.351 and B.1.1.7 variants were reportedly recognized by nearly half of the unique spike-specific TCRs. Conclusions about previously exposed vaccinees were limited because only 5 or 6 AZD1222 recipients were SARS-CoV-2 seropositive at baseline. Vaccine-associated CD4 TCRs spanned the whole spike protein, with dominant responses in regions 160-218 and 743-854. After two AZD1222 doses, spike-specific TCR breadth and depth were significantly higher than at day 0 and than in MenACWY recipients.

The CDR3 contains 14 residues, cysteine and phenylalanine counted. Only the CDR3 portion is preserved as DNA: 42 bases, with reading frame beginning at the first base. V and J are truncated by 6 bases and 0 bases respectively, leaving an intervening sequence of 9 bases. The germline V gene sets CDR1 to LGHNT and CDR2 to FRNRAP. Details on this clone: Its cognate antigen has yet to be identified. No per-base quality is available; no much larger clone lies one base away.

The CDR3 regions of human TCRbeta chains were analyzed by immunosequencing. Per the source publication's procedure: Repertoire TCRs were matched against a reference library of SARS-CoV-2-specific TCRs generated with the MIRA antigen-specificity platform. Breadth was defined as the fraction of unique TCRs that were SARS-CoV-2-associated. Depth was defined as the fraction of total T cells that were SARS-CoV-2-associated. Each spike-specific TCR was assigned to its reactive spike region and to a CD4 or CD8 class using the MIRA data. Log10-transformed breadth and depth values were compared by one-way ANOVA with Sidak's multiple comparisons tests. In its TCRdb copy, this immuneACCESS table keeps in-frame sequences only and misses some clones. Where compared with another copy, unresolved V genes explain less than half of these, and the others have no known cause. V and J calls and clone size are those listed in that table; D and trimming were worked out from the DNA. Recorded for this sample are about 62,000 clones; around 90% of them occurred a single time. The ten largest account for 4.9% of the sample.

The sample's time point label is to be understood as: baseline before first vaccination. Vaccinee samples came from UK trials COV001 and COV002, including a single-blind randomized controlled phase 2/3 trial of AZD1222 (ChAdOx1 nCoV-19) in healthy adults. For TCRbeta chain sequencing, PBMC samples from trial participants were taken at day 0 and at day 28 after the second dose. The receptor's source is an adult in good health. Here the chain combines TRBV12-5 and TRBJ1-5; perhaps TRBD1 is the D gene, with 6 bases matching. The sample consisted of peripheral blood, taken on day 0 of AZD1222 vaccination. CDR3 region: CASGRGYSNQPQHF. Here is the DNA: TGTGCTAGTGGCAGGGGTTATAGCAATCAGCCCCAGCATTTT.